A single sample is the source of the 9 T cell receptor beta chains below, sequenced in a study of blood T cell repertoires in COVID-19. Assay: immunoSEQ multiplex PCR; the TCRdb copy retains only in-frame clones and omits some. The sample consists of just over 650,000 clones, 85% to 90% of them appearing once. Sequenced material: peripheral blood. The source of these receptors is a woman under 30 with acute or convalescent COVID-19.

In its sample, this clone was seen a few times. The J gene is TRBJ1-1, the V gene TRBV9; 8 bases align to TRBD1. The V and J ends lost 3 bases and 3 bases, in that order; junction bases with no gene match: 13. The germline CDR1 and CDR2 sequences are SGDLS and YYNGEE. The CDR3 totals 17 residues. The CDR3, as DNA: TGTGCCAGCAGCGAACGGACAGGGAAAGACTGGCACACTGAAGCTTTCTTT. As protein: CASSERTGKDWHTEAFF.

The chain carries TRBV7-9 and TRBJ2-5; 11 bases map to TRBD2. This CDR3 is 14 amino acids long. Trimming removed 4 bases from V and 3 bases from J; junction bases left unmatched: 1. Germline V gives CDR1 SEHNR, CDR2 FQNEAQ (reference sequence). In nucleotides, the CDR3 is TGTGCCAGCAGCTCGACTAGCGGGGAAGAGACCCAGTACTTC. This encodes CASSSTSGEETQYF.

On this clone: The junction and the germline gene differ at one end; a read error may be behind it. The rearrangement joins TRBV5-6 to TRBJ1-2, with D possibly matching TRBD1 (5 bases). The CDR3 covers 12 residues. Germline assignment: CDR1 SGHDT and CDR2 YYEEEE. CDR3 amino acids: CASSLGRAHLSF. The CDR3 nucleotides are TGTGCCAGCAGCTTGGGCAGGGCCCACCTTTCCTTC.

V and J are TRBV24-1 and TRBJ2-5, with 7 positions matching TRBD1. The CDR3 runs 16 residues. Germline CDR1 and CDR2: KGHDR and SFDVKD. J was trimmed by 9 bases and V by 5 bases; bases with no gene match: 17. This CDR3 reads CATSGGPGTASDPQYF. For the CDR3, the DNA is TGTGCCACCAGTGGGGGTCCCGGGACAGCCAGCGATCCCCAGTACTTC.

The rearrangement joins TRBV5-5 to TRBJ2-1; TRBD1 might be the D (5 bases). CDR1 is SGHKS, CDR2 YYEKEE, per germline (reference sequence). CDR3 size: 13 residues. Trimming cost V 7 bases and J 4 bases, with 12 bases left between them. This CDR3 is CASATAFYNEQFF. CDR3 DNA sequence: TGTGCCAGCGCGACAGCATTTTACAATGAGCAGTTCTTC. Using reference TRBV5-5 and TRBJ2-1 for the parts outside the CDR3, the full variable domain is DAGVTQSPTHLIKTRGQQVTLRCSPISGHKSVSWYQQVLGQGPQFIFQYYEKEERGRGNFPDRFSARQFPNYSSELNVNALLLGDSALYLCASATAFYNEQFFGPGTRLTVL.

In DNA, the CDR3 is TGTGCCAGCAGCTTGGGAGCAGGGGGCATCGGTAGGACTGAAGCTTTCTTT. Its protein product is CASSLGAGGIGRTEAFF. The chain uses TRBV5-6 and TRBJ1-1; 8 nucleotides line up with TRBD1. Per the germline V gene, CDR1 is SGHDT and CDR2 is YYEEEE. The CDR3 is made up of 17 amino acids. V gave up 0 bases and J gave up 5 bases; unmatched junction bases: 12.

The chain recombines TRBV15 with TRBJ1-5, with 7 bases identical to TRBD1. The CDR3 has 12 amino acids. With 11 bases clipped from V and 7 bases from J, the junction kept 8 bases outside the gene matches. CDR1 and CDR2 from the germline V gene are LNHNV and YYDKDF (reference sequence). The CDR3: CAPRDSPQPQHF. CDR3 nucleotide sequence: TGTGCCCCCCGGGACAGTCCACAGCCCCAGCATTTT.

The chain couples TRBV9 to TRBJ1-5; D possibly corresponds to TRBD1 (5 bases). This CDR3 is built from 15 residues. Between the trimmed V and J ends, which lost 4 bases and 4 bases, there was a span of 15 bases. Germline CDR1 SGDLS, CDR2 YYNGEE. In DNA form, the CDR3 reads TGTGCCAGCAGCTTGGGGGGTGCTCAGAATCAGCCCCAGCATTTT. Translating gives CASSLGGAQNQPQHF.

This rearrangement joins TRBV9 to TRBJ1-4; 7 bases are shared with TRBD1. CDR3 length: 17 residues. Unmatched junction bases numbered 9, after V lost 3 bases and J lost 1 base. The germline gives CDR1 SGDLS, CDR2 YYNGEE. The CDR3 region is CASSDRQGGETNEKLFF. In DNA, the CDR3 is TGTGCCAGCAGCGACAGACAGGGTGGGGAAACTAATGAAAAACTGTTTTTT.